Below, 22 T cell receptor beta chains from the same sample are listed, as sequenced in a study of cytotoxic CD8 clonotypes in ibrutinib-treated CLL. The assay was immunoSEQ multiplex PCR, and TCRdb's table has in-frame clones only and misses some. The table shows 75,000 to 80,000 clones, with 70% to 90% occurring only once. The sequences come from PBMCs, collected after 24 months of ibrutinib treatment. These receptors were collected from a human donor with chronic lymphocytic leukemia.

The chain carries TRBV7-9 and TRBJ2-1; possibly TRBD1 or TRBD2 for D (5 bases each). Trimming shortened V by 2 bases and J by 4 bases, and 9 bases separated the two germline ends. This CDR3 spans 14 amino acids. Germline values: CDR1 SEHNR, CDR2 FQNEAQ (reference sequence). This CDR3 is CASSLRDGYNEQFF. The CDR3 region has the DNA TGTGCCAGCAGCTTACGGGACGGGTACAATGAGCAGTTCTTC. The full variable domain, rest sourced from reference TRBV7-9 and TRBJ2-1, is DTGVSQNPRHKITKRGQNVTFRCDPISEHNRLYWYRQTLGQGPEFLTYFQNEAQLEKSRLLSDRFSAERPKGSFSTLEIQRTEQGDSAMYLCASSLRDGYNEQFFGPGTRLTVL.

The chain employs TRBV7-6 and TRBJ2-2, with 7 bases aligning to TRBD1. The CDR3 is made up of 16 amino acids. V gave up 2 bases and J gave up 2 bases; unmatched junction bases: 5. Germline CDR1 SGHVS, CDR2 FNYEAQ. In nucleotides, the CDR3 is TGTGCCAGCAGCTTACCGACAGGGATTAACACCGGGGAGCTGTTTTTT. Its translation is CASSLPTGINTGELFF.

The chain uses TRBV7-2 and TRBJ2-1, with 7 bases fitting TRBD1. The germline CDR1 and CDR2 sequences are SGHTA and FQGNSA. V trimming: 5 bases; J trimming: 7 bases; junction bases outside the gene matches: 5. The CDR3 extends over 13 amino acids. The CDR3 nucleotides are TGTGCCAGCAGCACATCGACAGGGAATGAGCAGTTCTTC. As protein: CASSTSTGNEQFF.

V and J are TRBV5-4 and TRBJ1-6; tentative D call: TRBD1 (5 bases). Looked up from germline, CDR1 is SGHNT and CDR2 is YYREEE (reference sequence). The CDR3 has 15 amino acids. Trimming left V 3 bases short and J 8 bases short, with 15 bases between. The CDR3 sequence: CASSSTGTGHSPLHF. The DNA of the CDR3 is TGTGCCAGCAGCTCCACCGGGACGGGGCATTCACCCCTCCACTTT.

This clone has a single count. The chain's CDR3 is CASSGTGPSTDTQYF. The CDR3 DNA is TGTGCCAGTTCCGGGACAGGTCCTAGCACAGATACGCAGTATTTT. The chain carries TRBV18 and TRBJ2-3; 8 nucleotides align to TRBD1. This CDR3 is 15 amino acids long. Germline CDR1 is KGHSH and CDR2 is LQKENI. Losses at the gene ends were 9 bases for V and 0 bases for J; bases not matched to a gene: 8.

The gene calls are TRBV5-1 and TRBJ2-5; D is perhaps TRBD1 (6 bases). The CDR3 covers 14 residues. Germline V gene sequence: CDR1 SGHRS, CDR2 YFSETQ. V was cut by 0 bases and J by 6 bases, with 12 bases left in between. CDR3 region: CASSLDRERKTQYF. The CDR3 DNA reads as TGCGCCAGCAGCTTGGACAGGGAAAGGAAGACCCAGTACTTC. The variable domain in full, completed from reference TRBV5-1 and TRBJ2-5, reads KAGVTQTPRYLIKTRGQQVTLSCSPISGHRSVSWYQQTPGQGLQFLFEYFSETQRNKGNFPGRFSGRQFSNSRSEMNVSTLELGDSALYLCASSLDRERKTQYFGPGTRLLVL.

The gene calls are TRBV15 and TRBJ2-7, with 9 positions matching TRBD1. CDR1 is LNHNV, CDR2 YYDKDF, per germline (reference sequence). The CDR3 contains 15 residues. The V and J ends lost 0 bases and 6 bases, in that order; junction bases with no gene match: 6. For the CDR3, the DNA is TGTGCCACCAGCAGAGATCTTGGGACAGGGCTCGAGCAGTACTTC. This sequence encodes CATSRDLGTGLEQYF.

This chain joins TRBV6-5 and TRBJ2-7, with D unresolved. V lost 0 bases to trimming and J lost 0 bases, with 6 bases between them. The CDR3 is 14 residues long. The germline V gene encodes CDR1 MNHEY and CDR2 SVGAGI. The CDR3 spells CASSYSAGSYEQYF. The CDR3 DNA follows: TGTGCCAGCAGTTACTCGGCCGGCTCCTACGAGCAGTACTTC.

The chain recombines TRBV5-1 with TRBJ2-2, with 10 bases fitting TRBD2. The CDR3 sequence is 20 residues long. With 1 base clipped from V and 4 bases from J, the junction kept 16 bases outside the gene matches. Germline assignment: CDR1 SGHRS and CDR2 YFSETQ. The DNA for the CDR3 is TGCGCCAGCAGCTTGTTCCTGGGCGGAGCGGGAGGGTTCGCCACCGGGGAGCTGTTTTTT. It codes for CASSLFLGGAGGFATGELFF.

This clone was detected only once. The V gene is TRBV10-3, the J gene TRBJ2-5; 9 nucleotides agree with TRBD2. The CDR3 extends over 18 amino acids. With 4 bases clipped from V and 2 bases from J, the junction kept 14 bases outside the gene matches. CDR1 is ENHRY and CDR2 is SYGVKD in the germline V gene. The CDR3: CAISGGRGLAGTQETQYF. CDR3 DNA sequence: TGTGCCATCAGTGGTGGGAGGGGTCTAGCGGGAACACAAGAGACCCAGTACTTC.

The V and J genes are TRBV19 and TRBJ2-7, with 8 bases identical to TRBD1. Looked up from germline, CDR1 is LNHDA and CDR2 is SQIVND (reference sequence). This CDR3 comprises 14 residues. V lost 5 bases to trimming and J lost 0 bases; unmatched junction nucleotides: 3. CDR3: CASSFGTGSYEQYF. CDR3 DNA: TGTGCCAGTAGTTTTGGGACAGGCTCCTACGAGCAGTACTTC.

This CDR3 reads CASSQAATGGNGELFF. CDR3 DNA sequence: TGCGCCAGCAGCCAAGCGGCGACAGGGGGCAACGGGGAGCTGTTTTTT. This chain uses TRBV4-1 with TRBJ2-2, with 10 nucleotides matching TRBD1. CDR3 size: 16 residues. The V gene end was trimmed by 1 base and the J gene end by 7 bases; junction bases not matched to a gene: 6. In germline, CDR1 is MGHRA, CDR2 YSYEKL.

This clone was observed a single time. The chain couples TRBV6-5 to TRBJ1-1; perhaps TRBD1 as D (6 bases). The CDR3 runs 15 residues. Trimming removed 2 bases from V and 7 bases from J, with 17 bases in between. Per germline, CDR1 MNHEY and CDR2 SVGAGI. This chain's CDR3 is CASSYGQREGDEAFF. In DNA form, the CDR3 reads TGTGCCAGCAGTTACGGACAACGTGAGGGGGATGAAGCTTTCTTT.

About this clone itself: Other DNA sequences in this sample translate to the same CDR3. This rearrangement joins TRBV27 to TRBJ2-3; D is ambiguous. Looked up from germline, CDR1 is MNHEY and CDR2 is SMNVEV (reference sequence). Between the trimmed V and J ends, which lost 3 bases and 1 base, there was a span of 2 bases. The CDR3 extends over 12 amino acids. Here the CDR3 DNA reads TGTGCCAGCAGTTTTCGCACAGATACGCAGTATTTT. Translating it yields CASSFRTDTQYF.

The chain is built from TRBV4-2 and TRBJ2-5; D gene uncertain. V was trimmed by 0 bases and J by 6 bases, leaving 8 bases between them. CDR1 is LGHNA and CDR2 is YNFKEQ in the germline V gene. CDR3 size: 13 residues. CDR3 DNA sequence: TGTGCCAGCAGCCAAGATCTGGCAAAGACCCAGTACTTC. This translates into CASSQDLAKTQYF.

The J gene is TRBJ1-2, the V gene TRBV2; 9 nucleotides align to TRBD1. The CDR3 contains 13 residues. V gave up 6 bases and J gave up 7 bases; unmatched junction bases: 6. Germline loops: CDR1 SNHLY, CDR2 FYNNEI. The CDR3 spells CASRDRGVAGYTF. CDR3 in DNA: TGTGCCAGCAGGGACAGGGGAGTTGCTGGCTACACCTTC.

The chain joins TRBV6-5 to TRBJ2-7; TRBD2 might be the D (5 bases). Germline lookup yields CDR1 MNHEY and CDR2 SVGAGI. The CDR3 runs to 14 residues. V was clipped by 5 bases and J by 6 bases, with 17 bases between them. CDR3 sequence reads: CASSEGSPVSEQYF. The CDR3 DNA follows: TGTGCCAGCAGTGAGGGATCCCCAGTTTCCGAGCAGTACTTC.

This clone came up a few times. The chain has TRBV6-1 and TRBJ2-1; D call uncertain. The V end lost 9 bases, the J end lost 0 bases, and 12 bases lay between the germline ends. The germline V gene has CDR1 MNHNS and CDR2 SASEGT. This CDR3 has 14 residues. The CDR3 DNA sequence: TGTGCCAGTGGGATCTTCAGCTCCTACAATGAGCAGTTCTTC. Its translation is CASGIFSSYNEQFF.

The CDR3 region has the DNA TGTGCCAGCAGTTTCACTAGCGGGCACCAAGAGACCCAGTACTTC. This codes for CASSFTSGHQETQYF. The rearrangement joins TRBV13 to TRBJ2-5; 9 bases match TRBD2. CDR3 length: 15 amino acids. With V trimmed by 6 bases and J by 0 bases, 5 bases remained unmatched. The germline V gene encodes CDR1 PRHDT and CDR2 FYEKMQ (reference sequence).

Only a few counts were recorded for this clone. Other DNA sequences within the sample encode an identical CDR3. The chain employs TRBV11-3 and TRBJ2-3, with 12 bases lining up with TRBD2. Germline trimming cut 1 base from V and 4 bases from J; bases unmatched to any gene: 0. Germline V gene sequence: CDR1 SGHNT, CDR2 YENEEA. The CDR3 sequence is 15 residues long. The CDR3 loop reads CASSLGLAGADTQYF. The CDR3 DNA reads as TGTGCCAGCAGCTTAGGACTAGCGGGAGCAGATACGCAGTATTTT.

The V gene is TRBV9, the J gene TRBJ2-2; 9 nucleotides agree with TRBD1. The CDR3 is 16 amino acids. Germline trimming cut 0 bases from V and 7 bases from J; bases unmatched to any gene: 7. Germline loops: CDR1 SGDLS, CDR2 YYNGEE. CDR3 nucleotides: TGTGCCAGCAGCGTAGCCCCGACAGGGGGGATCGGGGAGCTGTTTTTT. Residues: CASSVAPTGGIGELFF.

V usage is TRBV27 and J usage is TRBJ2-3; D perhaps matches TRBD2 (6 bases). The CDR3 sequence is 13 residues long. The V end lost 6 bases, the J end lost 4 bases, and 11 bases lay between the germline ends. From germline, CDR1 is MNHEY and CDR2 SMNVEV (reference sequence). The CDR3 DNA reads TGTGCCAGCAGCAAAGCGGGTTCAGATACGCAGTATTTT. Its protein is CASSKAGSDTQYF.